This T cell receptor (beta chain) was recovered during a study of T cell responses to AZD1222 COVID-19 vaccine (dated by TCRdb to the early 2020s). Concerning the study at large: AZD1222 recipients with second doses at about 4 weeks or about 12 weeks were pooled, because spike-specific TCR depth and breadth did not differ between schedules. Trial participants were enrolled by age into subgroups of 18-55, 56-69 and 70-plus years, and roughly 150, 30 and 60 TCR-sequenced participants, respectively, were included in these subgroups. TCR sequencing was performed for 230 to 250 trial participants, of whom about 200 were given two doses of AZD1222 and around 25 were given two doses of MenACWY control vaccine.

Per the publication, the time point label means: baseline before first vaccination. Vaccinee samples were obtained from the UK trials COV001 and COV002, which included a single-blind randomized controlled phase 2/3 trial of AZD1222 (ChAdOx1 nCoV-19) in healthy adults. For TCRbeta chain sequencing, PBMC samples were collected from trial participants at day 0 and at day 28 after the second dose. Paper-wide results and their limitations: After two AZD1222 doses, both the breadth and the depth of spike-specific TCRs were significantly higher than at day 0 and than in MenACWY recipients. The 56-69-year group was small, and its depth increase did not reach significance, likely because of low power. Because no day 14 peak-response samples were available, repertoires were characterized only after the peak T cell response. The vaccine-associated CD4 TCRs covered the entire spike protein, and the dominant responses fell in regions 160-218 and 743-854. Participants were mostly white British and included more females than males, and it was suggested by the authors that clonal diversity may have been underestimated. Conclusions about previously exposed vaccinees are limited, since just 6 or 7 AZD1222 recipients were seropositive for SARS-CoV-2 at baseline. Reportedly, close to half of the unique spike-specific TCRs recognized epitopes lying outside the regions that are mutated in the B.1.351 and B.1.1.7 variants.

The CDR3 regions of human TCRbeta chains were subjected to immunosequencing. The published analysis was carried out like this. TCRs in the repertoires were compared against a reference library of SARS-CoV-2-specific TCRs that had been generated with the MIRA antigen-specificity platform. Breadth was defined as the fraction of unique TCRs that were SARS-CoV-2-associated, and depth was defined as the fraction of total T cells that were SARS-CoV-2-associated. Using the MIRA data, every spike-specific TCR was mapped to the spike region that the TCR reacted to and assigned to either a CD4 or a CD8 class. Log10-transformed breadth and depth values were compared by one-way ANOVA with Sidak's multiple comparisons tests. This immuneACCESS table, as held by TCRdb, lists in-frame sequences with V and J called but not all clones. Of the missing ones, under half trace to an unresolved V gene in checked studies; the others have no known cause. The V and J calls and clone size are taken from that table; D and trimming were inferred from the DNA. Within this sample are approximately 140,000 clones, with 91% of them counted one time only. The ten most abundant clones make up less than 5.5% of the sample.

In the case of this clone: It has no known antigen specificity. Base qualities are not at hand, and no much larger clone is one base apart.

The germline ends are 14 bases apart after V is trimmed by 5 bases and J by 5 bases. Including the terminal cysteine and phenylalanine, the CDR3 comprises 13 residues. Just the 39-base CDR3 DNA is kept, in frame starting at base 1. CDR1 and CDR2, per the germline V gene, are SGHRS and YFSETQ. The origin of this receptor is an adult in good health. Recombination joined TRBV5-1 with TRBJ2-7, and possibly TRBD1, on 6 matching bases. Sequencing was performed on peripheral blood, taken on day 0 of AZD1222 vaccination. CDR3 protein: CASRDSLGDEQYF. At the DNA level, the sequence is TGCGCCAGCAGGGACAGCTTAGGGGACGAGCAGTACTTC.